Given below is one T cell receptor (beta chain) in context. These data come from a study of control samples from healthy donors and cancer patients. Assay used: immunoSEQ multiplex PCR; TCRdb lists only in-frame clones, some missing. The sample lists almost 95,000 clones; around nine tenths were seen once. This TCR was sampled from a young woman in good health. Sequencing used blood.

This chain's CDR3 is CASSPGQGAYEQYF. The CDR3 DNA sequence: TGTGCCAGCAGCCCAGGACAGGGGGCCTACGAGCAGTACTTC. The chain joins TRBV13 to TRBJ2-7, with 10 bases matching TRBD1. Germline trimming cut 5 bases from V and 2 bases from J; bases unmatched to any gene: 3. Germline V CDR1 and CDR2: PRHDT, FYEKMQ (reference sequence). This CDR3 is built from 14 residues.